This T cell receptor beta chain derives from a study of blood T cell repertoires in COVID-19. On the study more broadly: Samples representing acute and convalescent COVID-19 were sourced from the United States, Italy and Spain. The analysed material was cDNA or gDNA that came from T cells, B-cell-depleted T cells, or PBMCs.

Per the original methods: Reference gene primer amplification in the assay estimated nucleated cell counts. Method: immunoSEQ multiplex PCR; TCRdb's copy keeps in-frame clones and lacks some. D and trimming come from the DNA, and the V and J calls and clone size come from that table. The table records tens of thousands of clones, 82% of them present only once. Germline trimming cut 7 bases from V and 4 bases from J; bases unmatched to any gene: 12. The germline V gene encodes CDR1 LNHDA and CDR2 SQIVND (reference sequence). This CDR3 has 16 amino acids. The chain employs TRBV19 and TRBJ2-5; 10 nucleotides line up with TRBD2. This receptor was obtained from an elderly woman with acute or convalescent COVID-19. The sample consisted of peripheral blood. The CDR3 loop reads CASNLGGPSGGETQYF. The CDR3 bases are TGTGCCAGTAACCTAGGTGGACCTAGCGGGGGAGAGACCCAGTACTTC.